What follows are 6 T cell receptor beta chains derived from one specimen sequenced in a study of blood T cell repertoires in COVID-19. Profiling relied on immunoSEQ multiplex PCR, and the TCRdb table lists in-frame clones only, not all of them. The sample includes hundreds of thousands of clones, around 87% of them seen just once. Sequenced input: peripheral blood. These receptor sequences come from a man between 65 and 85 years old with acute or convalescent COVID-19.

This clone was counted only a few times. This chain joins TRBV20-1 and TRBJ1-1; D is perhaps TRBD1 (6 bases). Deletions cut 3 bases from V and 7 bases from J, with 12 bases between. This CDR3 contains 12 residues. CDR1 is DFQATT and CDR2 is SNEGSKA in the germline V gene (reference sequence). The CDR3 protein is CSASGTSFEAFF. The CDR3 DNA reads TGCAGTGCTAGTGGGACATCTTTTGAAGCTTTCTTT.

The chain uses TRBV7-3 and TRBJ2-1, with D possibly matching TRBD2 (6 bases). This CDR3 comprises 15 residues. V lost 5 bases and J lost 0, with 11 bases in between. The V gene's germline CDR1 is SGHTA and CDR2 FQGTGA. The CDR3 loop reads CASSRIGSSYNEQFF. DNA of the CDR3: TGTGCCAGCAGCCGAATCGGGAGCTCCTACAATGAGCAGTTCTTC.

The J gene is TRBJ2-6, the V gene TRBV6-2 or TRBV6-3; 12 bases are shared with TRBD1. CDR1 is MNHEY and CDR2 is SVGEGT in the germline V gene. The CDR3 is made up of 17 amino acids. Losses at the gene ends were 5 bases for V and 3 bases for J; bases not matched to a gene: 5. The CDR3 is CASSPGTGGGGANVLTF. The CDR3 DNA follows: TGTGCCAGCAGTCCCGGGACAGGGGGCGGTGGGGCCAACGTCCTGACTTTC.

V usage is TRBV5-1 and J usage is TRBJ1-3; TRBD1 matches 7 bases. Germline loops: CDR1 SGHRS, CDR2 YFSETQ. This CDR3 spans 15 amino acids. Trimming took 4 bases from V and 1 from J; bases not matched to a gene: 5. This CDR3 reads CASSIDRVSGNTIYF. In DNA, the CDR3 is TGCGCCAGCAGCATTGACAGGGTGTCTGGAAACACCATATATTTT.

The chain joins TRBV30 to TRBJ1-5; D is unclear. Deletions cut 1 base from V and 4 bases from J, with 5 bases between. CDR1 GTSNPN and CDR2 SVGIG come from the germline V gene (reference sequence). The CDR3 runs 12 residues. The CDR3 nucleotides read TGTGCCTGGAGTGGAGGAAATCAGCCCCAGCATTTT. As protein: CAWSGGNQPQHF.

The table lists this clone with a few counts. CDR3 protein: CAIRDRATGNTIYF. The CDR3 bases are TGTGCCATCAGAGACAGGGCGACTGGAAACACCATATATTTT. The chain couples TRBV10-3 to TRBJ1-3, with 7 bases that match TRBD1. The CDR3 spans 14 residues. The V gene's germline CDR1 is ENHRY and CDR2 SYGVKD. Trimming at V came to 6 bases and at J to 2 bases, leaving 4 bases not matched to a gene.